This is a list of T cell receptor beta chains from one sample in a study of blood T cell repertoires in COVID-19. Data came from immunoSEQ multiplex PCR; TCRdb stores just in-frame clones and leaves some out. Seen here are some 200,000 clones, approximately 85% observed once, and the top ten hold roughly 7.7%. The sample consisted of peripheral blood. These receptors were collected from a woman aged 60-75 years with acute or convalescent COVID-19. The CDR3 runs from the conserved cysteine through the conserved F or W. Each record gives: V gene, J gene, clone size, D gene, CDR3 DNA, CDR3 protein. D genes are given only for firm matches. For some rows the clone size is stated as once, few or many, or as a class when expanded; others skip it.

TRBV6-1	TRBJ1-6	-	-	TGTGCCAGCAGTGAAGGGATAGGGGTGAATTCACCCCTCCACTTT	CASSEGIGVNSPLHF
TRBV5-4	TRBJ2-2	-	-	TGTGCCAGCAGCTTGAAAGCGGGTGACACCGGGGAGCTGTTTTTT	CASSLKAGDTGELFF
TRBV29-1	TRBJ1-1	-	-	TGCAGCGTGCCAGGGATTGGGCTTTCTGAAGCTTTCTTT	CSVPGIGLSEAFF
TRBV7-3	TRBJ2-1	-	TRBD2	TGTGCCAGCAGCCCGGGGACTAGCGGGAGTAGGATCGATGAGCAGTTCTTC	CASSPGTSGSRIDEQFF
TRBV7-3	TRBJ2-1	-	TRBD2	TGTGCCAGCAGCAACCTAGCGGCCTCCTACAATGAGCAGTTCTTC	CASSNLAASYNEQFF
TRBV5-3	TRBJ2-7	-	-	TGTGCCAGAAGGCTATACGAGCAGTACTTC	CARRLYEQYF
TRBV5-1	TRBJ2-5	-	TRBD2	TGCGCCAGCAGCTGGACTAGCGTCGTCCAAGAGACCCAGTACTTC	CASSWTSVVQETQYF
TRBV5-8	TRBJ1-1	-	TRBD1	TGTGCCAGCAGCTCACAGGGGAGAGGCACTGAAGCTTTCTTT	CASSSQGRGTEAFF
TRBV5-1	TRBJ2-2	-	-	TGCGCCAGCTACGGGGTCGCAGGGGACACCGGGGAGCTGTTTTTT	CASYGVAGDTGELFF
TRBV18	TRBJ2-1	-	TRBD2	TGTGCCAGCTCACCTTCCACTAGCGGGATGGGGAATGAGCAGTTCTTC	CASSPSTSGMGNEQFF
TRBV29-1	TRBJ2-2	-	-	TGCAGCGTTGGAGGGAACACCGGGGAGCTGTTTTTT	CSVGGNTGELFF
TRBV11-3	TRBJ2-3	-	-	TGTGCCAGCAGCTTAGAACCCAGTCTGGGCACGCAGTATTTT	CASSLEPSLGTQYF
TRBV19	TRBJ2-1	-	-	TGTGCCAGTAAGCACAGGGATTTTTACAATGAGCAGTTCTTC	CASKHRDFYNEQFF
TRBV5-1	TRBJ1-3	-	-	TGCGCCAGCAGCTTGACAGGTTCTGGAAACACCATATATTTT	CASSLTGSGNTIYF
TRBV15	TRBJ1-5	-	-	TGTGCCACCAGCAGAGATATCAGGGGCTCACCCCAGCATTTT	CATSRDIRGSPQHF
TRBV19	TRBJ2-1	-	TRBD2	TGTGCCAGTAGTATCCCCCCTACTAGCGCCTACAGCTCCTACAATGAGCAGTTCTTC	CASSIPPTSAYSSYNEQFF
TRBV2	TRBJ2-1	once	TRBD2	TGTGCCAGTAGCCTAACTTTAGCGGGAGGTGACAATGAGCAGTTCTTC	CASSLTLAGGDNEQFF
TRBV9	TRBJ2-1	-	-	TGTGCCAGCAGCGTAGGCCCTGACAGCAATGAGCAGTTCTTC	CASSVGPDSNEQFF
TRBV7-9	TRBJ1-1	-	TRBD1	TGTGCCAGCAGCTTTGGGACAGGGAACACTGAAGCTTTCTTT	CASSFGTGNTEAFF